One sample yielded the 29 T cell receptor beta chains listed below, sequenced in a study of persistence of HIV-infected CD4 T cells. No antigens are known for them. Sequencing used immunoSEQ version 4 in survey mode. Measured with immunoSEQ multiplex PCR; TCRdb has only the in-frame clones, and not every one. The sample contains under 20,000 clones, 65% of which appear only once. The stimulus was an HIV-1 Gag 15-mer peptide pool, 0.85 to 1 ug/peptide/mL. Sorting of responding CD4+ T cells relied on upregulated CD40 ligand together with CD69. The sequencing here drew on CD4+ T cells sorted from PBMCs after roughly 18-hour stimulation, taken from a patient who received antiretroviral therapy. These receptors were obtained from an adult woman with HIV who was CMV-seropositive.

The chain links TRBV7-8 to TRBJ2-1, with no clear D. In germline, CDR1 is SGHVS, CDR2 FQNEAQ. V lost 0 bases, J lost 12 bases, and 12 bases lay in between. The CDR3 length is 13 residues. In DNA form, the CDR3 reads TGTGCCAGCAGCTTAGCCGGTGAGTACAGGCAGTTCTTC. This translates into CASSLAGEYRQFF.

This clone was counted a few times. This chain uses TRBV5-1 with TRBJ1-5; 12 bases map to TRBD1. This CDR3 has 15 amino acids. V shed 4 bases and J 6 bases; nucleotides not matched to a gene: 5. The germline gives CDR1 SGHRS, CDR2 YFSETQ. The CDR3 protein is CASSAGTGGIQPQHF. The CDR3 coding sequence is TGCGCCAGCAGCGCCGGGACAGGGGGCATTCAGCCCCAGCATTTT.

The chain recombines TRBV5-1 with TRBJ2-3; perhaps TRBD2 as D (5 bases). V lost 0 bases and J 2 bases, leaving 7 bases between the germline ends. The CDR3 has 14 amino acids. CDR1 SGHRS and CDR2 YFSETQ come from the germline V gene. CDR3 region: CASSLGGNTDTQYF. DNA for the CDR3: TGCGCCAGCAGCTTGGGAGGGAACACAGATACGCAGTATTTT.

The chain uses TRBV6-5 and TRBJ1-3; D remains ambiguous. Per the germline V gene, CDR1 is MNHEY and CDR2 is SVGAGI. This CDR3 has 13 residues. V was cut by 6 bases and J by 8 bases, with 14 bases left in between. CDR3 amino acids: CASRTQRADTIYF. The CDR3 DNA follows: TGTGCCAGCAGAACACAGCGAGCGGACACCATATATTTT.

The V gene is TRBV7-2, the J gene TRBJ1-3; no reliable D call. The CDR3 length is 15 residues. Germline CDR1 SGHTA, CDR2 FQGNSA. Trimming pared 5 bases from V and 2 bases from J, leaving 13 bases between. CDR3 amino acids: CASSPRGGTGNTIYF. The CDR3 coding sequence is TGTGCCAGCAGCCCTCGGGGAGGCACTGGAAACACCATATATTTT. The full variable domain, its missing parts supplied by reference TRBV7-2 and TRBJ1-3, is GAGVSQSPSNKVTEKGKDVELRCDPISGHTALYWYRQSLGQGLEFLIYFQGNSAPDKSGLPSDRFSAERTGGSVSTLTIQRTQQEDSAVYLCASSPRGGTGNTIYFGEGSWLTVV.

The chain uses TRBV7-3 and TRBJ2-3, with 7 bases lining up with TRBD2. The V and J ends lost 0 bases and 11 bases, in that order; junction bases with no gene match: 14. The CDR3 is made up of 16 amino acids. CDR1 and CDR2 (germline): SGHTA, FQGTGA. The DNA of the CDR3 is TGTGCCAGCAGCTTAACTAGCGGTACTAGCGTTGGAGGGCAGTATTTT. Protein: CASSLTSGTSVGGQYF.

The table lists this clone with a few counts. This chain uses TRBV4-1 with TRBJ2-1; 11 bases fit TRBD1. Looked up from germline, CDR1 is MGHRA and CDR2 is YSYEKL. J gave up 4 bases and V 4 bases, and 6 bases lay outside the gene matches. This CDR3 spans 16 amino acids. The CDR3 DNA is TGCGCCAGCAGCCTCCTGGACAGGGGGCTTTACAATGAGCAGTTCTTC. Translated, it gives CASSLLDRGLYNEQFF.

The chain recombines TRBV24-1 with TRBJ1-3; 9 positions match TRBD1. This CDR3 is 18 amino acids long. Germline V gives CDR1 KGHDR, CDR2 SFDVKD. V shed 6 bases and J 0 bases; nucleotides not matched to a gene: 11. The CDR3 DNA is TGTGCCACCAGTTCGACAGGGGGAACGGATGACTCTGGAAACACCATATATTTT. It translates to CATSSTGGTDDSGNTIYF.

The chain is built from TRBV12-5 and TRBJ2-5; D is unclear. Trimming removed 1 base from V and 3 bases from J, with 9 bases in between. The CDR3 has 14 residues. Germline CDR1 LGHNT, CDR2 FRNRAP. The CDR3 here is CASGLGPSEETQYF. CDR3 DNA: TGTGCTAGTGGTTTGGGACCGTCTGAAGAGACCCAGTACTTC.

The rearrangement uses TRBV30 and TRBJ1-6; D is uncertain. The V and J ends lost 0 bases and 8 bases respectively, with 11 bases between them. This CDR3 region has 14 residues. Germline loops: CDR1 GTSNPN, CDR2 SVGIG (reference sequence). CDR3 region: CAWSVGGRHSPLHF. The CDR3, as DNA: TGTGCCTGGAGTGTGGGAGGGAGGCATTCACCCCTCCACTTT.

This rearrangement joins TRBV7-9 to TRBJ2-7; D is uncertain. The CDR3 spans 15 residues. Germline V gene sequence: CDR1 SEHNR, CDR2 FQNEAQ (reference sequence). The V end was cut by 3 bases, the J end by 2 bases, with 14 bases between. The CDR3 sequence is CASSFNSPGPYEQYV. The CDR3 coding sequence is TGTGCCAGCAGCTTTAACAGCCCAGGCCCCTACGAGCAGTACGTC.

The chain joins TRBV19 to TRBJ2-5; 9 nucleotides match TRBD2. Germline loops: CDR1 LNHDA, CDR2 SQIVND (reference sequence). V trimming: 6 bases; J trimming: 5 bases; junction bases outside the gene matches: 13. The CDR3 contains 16 residues. The CDR3: CASSPIAGASRETQYF. Here the CDR3 DNA reads TGTGCCAGTAGCCCGATAGCGGGGGCTTCCAGGGAGACCCAGTACTTC.

About this clone: Other DNA sequences in this sample translate to the same CDR3. The chain combines TRBV7-3 with TRBJ1-5; 9 nucleotides align to TRBD1. The trim removed 3 bases at V and 0 bases at J, leaving 0 bases unmatched. The CDR3 loop spans 15 amino acids. Looked up from germline, CDR1 is SGHTA and CDR2 is FQGTGA. The CDR3 nucleotides are TGTGCCAGCAGCTTGACAGGGGGTAGCAATCAGCCCCAGCATTTT. Protein product: CASSLTGGSNQPQHF. Together with reference TRBV7-3 and TRBJ1-5, the CDR3 gives the full variable domain: GAGVSQTPSNKVTEKGKYVELRCDPISGHTALYWYRQSLGQGPEFLIYFQGTGAADDSGLPNDRFFAVRPEGSVSTLKIQRTERGDSAVYLCASSLTGGSNQPQHFGDGTRLSIL.

The rearrangement joins TRBV3-1 (or the pseudogene TRBV3-2) to TRBJ1-1; TRBD1 might be the D (5 bases). This CDR3 has 13 amino acids. Germline CDR1 reads LGHDT; CDR2 reads YNNKEL (reference sequence). Trimming left V 0 bases short and J 5 bases short, with 7 bases between. CDR3 bases: TGTGCCAGCAGCCAAGAGGGGCGGACTGAAGCTTTCTTT. This sequence encodes CASSQEGRTEAFF.

The chain carries TRBV29-1 and TRBJ1-1, with D tentatively TRBD1 (5 bases). V was cut by 7 bases and J by 3 bases, with 15 bases left in between. In germline, CDR1 is SQVTM, CDR2 ANQGSEA. CDR3 length: 13 residues. DNA for the CDR3: TGCAGCGCCAAAACCGGGGGGGACACTGAAGCTTTCTTT. Its protein is CSAKTGGDTEAFF.

The V and J genes are TRBV6-5 and TRBJ1-1; 7 bases agree with TRBD1. The germline V gene has CDR1 MNHEY and CDR2 SVGAGI. Trimming took 8 bases from V and 2 from J; bases not matched to a gene: 5. The CDR3 loop spans 13 amino acids. The CDR3 loop is CASGGQDNTEAFF. In nucleotides, the CDR3 is TGTGCCAGCGGAGGACAGGACAACACTGAAGCTTTCTTT.

The chain is built from TRBV5-1 and TRBJ2-3; tentatively, D is TRBD1 (6 bases). CDR3 length equals 17 residues. CDR1 is SGHRS and CDR2 is YFSETQ in the germline V gene. V lost 2 bases, J lost 0 bases, and 16 bases lay in between. The CDR3 reads CASSFGDGTTSTDTQYF. The CDR3 nucleotides read TGCGCCAGCAGCTTTGGGGACGGGACAACTAGCACAGATACGCAGTATTTT.

This clone appeared a few times. The rearrangement joins TRBV5-1 to TRBJ2-7; possible D gene TRBD2, 7 bases. V lost 0 bases and J lost 4, with 14 bases in between. The CDR3 extends over 15 amino acids. CDR1 is SGHRS, CDR2 YFSETQ, per germline. The CDR3 protein is CASSLASGGPYEQYF. CDR3 bases: TGCGCCAGCAGCTTGGCGTCCGGGGGGCCTTACGAGCAGTACTTC.

This chain links TRBV6-5 with TRBJ1-2; D possibly corresponds to TRBD1 (5 bases). CDR1 and CDR2 from the germline V gene are MNHEY and SVGAGI. The length of the CDR3 is 14 residues. V lost 8 bases, J lost 3 bases, and 16 bases lay in between. CDR3 bases: TGTGCCAGCGCAAAGGGACGGGCTGACTATGGCTACACCTTC. Translating gives CASAKGRADYGYTF.

This clone came up a few times. This chain uses TRBV6-5 with TRBJ1-6; 7 bases map to TRBD1. The V gene end was trimmed by 6 bases and the J gene end by 10 bases; junction bases not matched to a gene: 9. The CDR3 spans 14 residues. CDR1 and CDR2 from the germline V gene are MNHEY and SVGAGI. The CDR3 nucleotides read TGTGCCAGCAGACCAGGACAGGAGAGGTCACCCCTCCACTTT. This sequence encodes CASRPGQERSPLHF.

The chain combines TRBV5-6 with TRBJ1-1; 7 bases are a match to TRBD1. Germline trimming cut 4 bases from V and 3 bases from J; bases unmatched to any gene: 9. Germline V lookup: CDR1 SGHDT, CDR2 YYEEEE. The CDR3 is made up of 15 amino acids. The CDR3 loop reads CASSLVDRVDTEAFF. Here the CDR3 DNA reads TGTGCCAGCAGCCTGGTAGACAGGGTTGACACTGAAGCTTTCTTT.

CDR3 region: CSASRERFEFF. The CDR3 DNA follows: TGCAGTGCTTCTCGCGAACGTTTTGAGTTCTTC. The rearrangement joins TRBV20-1 to TRBJ2-1, with no clear D. CDR3 length equals 11 residues. The germline V gene has CDR1 DFQATT and CDR2 SNEGSKA (reference sequence). Trimming left V 5 bases short and J 14 bases short, with 16 bases between.

This chain connects TRBV7-9 to TRBJ1-4, with D tentatively TRBD1 (5 bases). Germline CDR1 SEHNR, CDR2 FQNEAQ (reference sequence). This CDR3 contains 14 residues. Trimming left V 3 bases short and J 5 bases short, with 10 bases between. The CDR3 nucleotides read TGTGCCAGCAGCTTGCAGGGTAGGAATGAAAAACTGTTTTTT. It yields the protein CASSLQGRNEKLFF.

This clone was found once. The V gene is TRBV5-1, the J gene TRBJ1-3; the match to TRBD1 covers 9 bases. This CDR3 is 16 amino acids long. Losses at the gene ends were 0 bases for V and 0 bases for J; bases not matched to a gene: 1. Germline CDR1 is SGHRS and CDR2 is YFSETQ. The CDR3 nucleotides are TGCGCCAGCAGCTTGGGGGGACAGGGCTCTGGAAACACCATATATTTT. This encodes CASSLGGQGSGNTIYF. The variable domain in full, completed from reference TRBV5-1 and TRBJ1-3, reads KAGVTQTPRYLIKTRGQQVTLSCSPISGHRSVSWYQQTPGQGLQFLFEYFSETQRNKGNFPGRFSGRQFSNSRSEMNVSTLELGDSALYLCASSLGGQGSGNTIYFGEGSWLTVV.

This clone was observed a few times. This sequence joins TRBV5-1 and TRBJ2-1, with 7 bases that match TRBD2. V lost 2 bases and J lost 7; bases outside the gene matches: 9. There are 15 residues in the CDR3. Per germline, CDR1 SGHRS and CDR2 YFSETQ. In DNA, the CDR3 is TGCGCCAGCAGCTTTACCGGGACTACGATTAATGAGCAGTTCTTC. Translation gives CASSFTGTTINEQFF. The full variable domain, with the rest looked up from reference TRBV5-1 and TRBJ2-1, is KAGVTQTPRYLIKTRGQQVTLSCSPISGHRSVSWYQQTPGQGLQFLFEYFSETQRNKGNFPGRFSGRQFSNSRSEMNVSTLELGDSALYLCASSFTGTTINEQFFGPGTRLTVL.

CDR3 region: CASSESGTRGRTDTQYF. CDR3 DNA sequence: TGCGCCAGCAGTGAGTCCGGGACAAGGGGACGCACAGATACGCAGTATTTT. This chain links TRBV10-1 with TRBJ2-3; a possible D gene is TRBD1 (6 bases). With 0 bases removed from V and 1 base from J, the gap between germline ends came to 14 bases. The germline gives CDR1 WNHNN, CDR2 SYGVQD (reference sequence). The length of the CDR3 is 17 residues.

This clone was picked up one time. The chain links TRBV9 to TRBJ1-2, with no clear D. This CDR3 is built from 13 residues. Trimming removed 4 bases from V and 4 bases from J, with 11 bases in between. Germline V CDR1 and CDR2: SGDLS, YYNGEE. CDR3 nucleotide sequence: TGTGCCAGCAGCTCCCCGGGTTCCTATGGCTACACCTTC. Amino acids: CASSSPGSYGYTF.

The chain recombines TRBV6-1 with TRBJ2-7; tentative D call: TRBD1 (5 bases). V was pared by 3 bases and J by 2 bases, with 8 bases between. Germline lookup yields CDR1 MNHNS and CDR2 SASEGT. The CDR3 covers 13 residues. The CDR3 loop reads CASSERQTYEQYV. CDR3 DNA: TGTGCCAGCAGTGAGCGACAGACCTACGAGCAGTACGTC.

This chain connects TRBV12-3 or TRBV12-4 to TRBJ2-2; D not resolved. The CDR3 has 12 amino acids. Between the trimmed V and J ends, which lost 4 bases and 4 bases, there was a span of 4 bases. The CDR3 coding sequence is TGTGCCAGCAGTTGGGGCACCGGGGAGCTGTTTTTT. This sequence encodes CASSWGTGELFF.